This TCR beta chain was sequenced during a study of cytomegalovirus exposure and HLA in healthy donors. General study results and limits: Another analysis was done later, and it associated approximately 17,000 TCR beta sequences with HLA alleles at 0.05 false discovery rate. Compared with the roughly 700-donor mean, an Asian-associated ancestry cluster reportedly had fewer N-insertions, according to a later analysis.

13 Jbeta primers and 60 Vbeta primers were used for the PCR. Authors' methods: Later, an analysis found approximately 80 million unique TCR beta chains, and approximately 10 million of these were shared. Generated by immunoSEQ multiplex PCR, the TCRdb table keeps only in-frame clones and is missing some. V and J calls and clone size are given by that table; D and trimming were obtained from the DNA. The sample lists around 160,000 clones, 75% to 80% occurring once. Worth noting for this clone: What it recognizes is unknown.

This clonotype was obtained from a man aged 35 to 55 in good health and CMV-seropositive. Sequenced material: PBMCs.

The CDR3 here is CASSHRSGQGNTEAFF. CDR3 DNA sequence: TGTGCCAGCTCACACCGATCGGGACAGGGAAACACTGAAGCTTTCTTT. The chain links TRBV18 to TRBJ1-1; 9 nucleotides agree with TRBD1. This CDR3 comprises 16 residues. CDR1 is KGHSH, CDR2 LQKENI, per germline. V gave up 4 bases and J gave up 2 bases; unmatched junction bases: 8.